The T cell receptor beta chain described here comes from a study of T cell repertoires in cytomegalovirus infection. Across the study: It can be stated that public TCR beta signatures indicated CMV infection as well as a matching HLA type.

A note on this clonotype: As yet, its antigen is unknown.

Study-wide results and limits: There were HLA-C-restricted CMV-specific TCR beta clonotypes dominating the ex vivo response. CMV carriers having the relevant HLA were flagged by cumulative public TCR beta family frequency.

The CDR3 loop spans 15 amino acids. V shed 7 bases, J shed 5 bases, and the junction held 10 bases outside the gene matches. The germline V gene has CDR1 MDHEN and CDR2 SYDVKM. TCRdb reprocessed the reads with MiXCR, giving one entry per CDR3 protein. The table records approximately 500,000 distinct CDR3 sequences, approximately 15% of them present only once. The sequence came from a human donor in good health (CMV status not recorded). Some clones in this sample may be carry-over from other donors' samples. The V and J genes are TRBV28 and TRBJ2-1; 8 bases are shared with TRBD2. The source material was CD8+ T cells from PBMCs. The CDR3 is CASTLLAETHNEQFF. The CDR3 nucleotides are TGTGCCAGCACCCTACTAGCGGAGACCCACAATGAGCAGTTCTTC.